This T cell receptor beta chain was observed in a study of shared clonotypes between healthy human individuals. In the original workflow: ImmunoSEQ yielded junction-only sequences lacking quality scores, so filtering differed. Sequenced by immunoSEQ multiplex PCR; TCRdb stores in-frame clones only, minus some. That table furnishes V, J and clone size, whereas the DNA furnished D and trimming. This sample has 950,000 to 1,300,000 clones, with around four fifths found just once. CDR1 and CDR2 (germline): SGHRS, YFSETQ. This CDR3 has 13 amino acids. Trimming took 2 bases from V and 3 from J, leaving 6 bases between them.

The receptor was derived from a man aged 18 to 30 in good health. The chain recombines TRBV5-1 with TRBJ1-3; D not resolved. Material for sequencing was memory CD4+ T cells sorted from blood. The subset here: CD45RA-negative fraction. CDR3 sequence: CASSLMDGNTIYF. For the CDR3, the DNA is TGCGCCAGCAGCTTAATGGATGGAAACACCATATATTTT.